This TCR beta chain was recovered during a study of blood T cell repertoires in COVID-19. Study-level background: Sources were T cells, B-cell-depleted T cells, or PBMCs; the material itself was cDNA or gDNA.

Unmatched junction bases numbered 3, after V lost 4 bases and J lost 1 base. The V gene's germline CDR1 is SQVTM and CDR2 ANQGSEA. The CDR3 extends over 13 amino acids. Generated by immunoSEQ multiplex PCR, the TCRdb table keeps only in-frame clones and is missing some. The data show 95,000 to 150,000 clones, over 65% seen once. The sequence was obtained from a woman in her 70s with acute or convalescent COVID-19. Sequencing was performed on peripheral blood. The chain links TRBV29-1 to TRBJ1-1, with 7 positions matching TRBD1. CDR3 in amino acids: CSVGQGENTEAFF. For the CDR3, the DNA is TGCAGCGTTGGACAGGGAGAGAACACTGAAGCTTTCTTT.